Listed below are T cell receptor beta chains from one sample, sequenced in a study of Ad26.COV2.S vaccination and SARS-CoV-2 variants. Sequenced by immunoSEQ multiplex PCR; TCRdb stores in-frame clones only, minus some. The sample has more than 300,000 clones; around 88% are singletons. The sequences come from peripheral blood, collected in a trial of Ad26.COV2.S vaccine versus placebo. These receptors were taken from a person aged 18 to 59 who received the Ad26.COV2.S COVID-19 vaccine or a placebo. CDR3s include the opening cysteine and the closing phenylalanine or tryptophan. A D gene is named only where the DNA matches it firmly. Some rows mark clone size as missing; the rest say once, few, many or name a class of expanded clone.

j_call clone_size v_call d_call cdr3_nt cdr3_aa
TRBJ1-2 . TRBV19 . TGTGCCAGTAGTATGCAGGGCTCCTATGGCTACACCTTC CASSMQGSYGYTF
TRBJ2-7 . TRBV28 . TGTGCCAGCAGGCATACAGGGATTCGCGAGCAGTACTTC CASRHTGIREQYF
TRBJ1-1 . TRBV19 . TGTGCCAGTACCGTTACAACGGGACCTGAAGCTTTCTTT CASTVTTGPEAFF
TRBJ2-5 . TRBV3-1/TRBV3-2 . TGTGCCAGCAGCCAAGATTCAGGGGCGGGAGAGACCCAGTACTTC CASSQDSGAGETQYF
TRBJ2-5 . TRBV7-2 TRBD1 TGTGCCAGCAGCTCCCCCGACAGGGGGCTGCAAGAGACCCAGTACTTC CASSSPDRGLQETQYF
TRBJ1-1 . TRBV7-2 . TGTGCCAGCAGCTTAGCAGCGAACACTGAAGCTTTCTTT CASSLAANTEAFF
TRBJ1-5 . TRBV6-6 . TGTGCCAGCAAAACCCTGTTGGACACTGACAATCAGCCCCAGCATTTT CASKTLLDTDNQPQHF
TRBJ2-1 . TRBV5-4 . TGTGCCAGCAGCTTAGCGGTTGAGCAGTTCTTC CASSLAVEQFF
TRBJ1-5 . TRBV30 TRBD1 TGTGCCTGGGACAGGGGTAGCAATCAGCCCCAGCATTTT CAWDRGSNQPQHF
TRBJ2-7 . TRBV5-5 . TGTGCCAGCAGCCTGGGTGTTGGGGGTGCCTACGAGCAGTACTTC CASSLGVGGAYEQYF
TRBJ2-1 . TRBV24-1 TRBD2 TGTGCCACCCGCCAACTAGCGGGAGATGAGCAGTTCTTC CATRQLAGDEQFF
TRBJ2-7 . TRBV2 . TGTGCCAGCACGGGATCCGACTCCTACGAGCAGTACTTC CASTGSDSYEQYF
TRBJ2-3 . TRBV19 . TGTGCCAGTAGTAGAGGGACACAACTTCGCACAGATACGCAGTATTTT CASSRGTQLRTDTQYF
TRBJ1-1 . TRBV10-3 TRBD1 TGTGCCATCAGTAACGAGGCAGGGACAGGGAAGGGGGAAGGTAGCCCTGAAGCTTTCTTT CAISNEAGTGKGEGSPEAFF
TRBJ1-3 . TRBV20-1 . TGCAGTGCTAGTCAGATTTTGGCTGGAAACACCATATATTTT CSASQILAGNTIYF
TRBJ1-5 . TRBV7-9 . TGTGCCAGCAGCCAAAGTGGCAGAAGCCTATCTAGTCAGCCCCAGCATTTT CASSQSGRSLSSQPQHF
TRBJ1-2 . TRBV28 TRBD1 TGTGCCAGCAGTCCCGGGACAGGGGGAAGATATGGCTACACCTTC CASSPGTGGRYGYTF
TRBJ1-1 few TRBV11-2 . TGTGCCAGCAGCTCTTCGGACAGAGCTAACACTGAAGCTTTCTTT CASSSSDRANTEAFF
TRBJ2-7 . TRBV5-1 . TGCGCCAGCAGCTTGGGGGACGGTTACGAGCAGTACTTC CASSLGDGYEQYF
TRBJ1-6 once TRBV12-3/TRBV12-4 . TGTGCCAGCAGTCCCAGGGAAGGCTCACCCCTCCACTTT CASSPREGSPLHF
TRBJ2-2 . TRBV7-2 . TGTGCCAGCAGCCAAGGACCCCGGCCCACCGGGGAGCTGTTTTTT CASSQGPRPTGELFF
TRBJ2-7 . TRBV28 . TGTGCCGCCGTGGGACCCTCTAGCTCCTACGAGCAGTACTTC CAAVGPSSSYEQYF
TRBJ2-3 . TRBV10-2 . TGCGCCAGCAGCCCGGGCTCCGTTGATGCGCAGTATTTT CASSPGSVDAQYF
TRBJ2-3 . TRBV4-3 . TGCGCCAGCAGCCAAGTCCGAGGTAGTAGTCATGATACGCAGTATTTT CASSQVRGSSHDTQYF